The 5 T cell receptor beta chains below all came from one sample that was sequenced in a study of T cell responses to AZD1222 COVID-19 vaccine. The table came from immunoSEQ multiplex PCR; TCRdb's copy has only in-frame clones and leaves some out. The table shows 160,000 or so clones, with around 90% occurring only once. Specimen: peripheral blood, collected on day 0 of AZD1222 vaccination. These TCRs come from an adult in good health.

This chain connects TRBV5-1 to TRBJ2-5; 9 bases match TRBD2. CDR1 is SGHRS, CDR2 YFSETQ, per germline. The CDR3 spans 16 residues. The junction had 15 bases not matched to a gene; V was cut back by 7 bases and J by 5 bases. CDR3 sequence (DNA): TGCGCCAGCCGTCCAAGTAGCGGGAGACTTGGGGAGACCCAGTACTTC. Its protein product is CASRPSSGRLGETQYF.

This clone has just a few counts. The V and J genes are TRBV28 and TRBJ1-1, with D hard to call. The CDR3 is 16 residues long. Trimming stripped 7 bases from V and 3 bases from J, with 21 bases between. Germline-derived CDR1 and CDR2 are MDHEN and SYDVKM. The CDR3 DNA is TGTGCCAGCACCCCGGGTCCTTGGGCGAGCGACACTGAAGCTTTCTTT. Translated, it gives CASTPGPWASDTEAFF.

The chain couples TRBV10-3 to TRBJ2-7, with 12 bases fitting TRBD2. The V and J ends lost 6 bases and 7 bases, in that order; junction bases with no gene match: 19. CDR3 length equals 18 residues. The germline V gene encodes CDR1 ENHRY and CDR2 SYGVKD. The CDR3 loop reads CAISLLAGGFPDSREQYF. CDR3 coding DNA: TGTGCCATCAGCCTACTAGCGGGAGGATTTCCGGATTCGCGGGAGCAGTACTTC.

The chain joins TRBV6-2 or TRBV6-3 to TRBJ2-7; possible D gene TRBD1, 5 bases. Trimming stripped 6 bases from V and 3 bases from J, with 9 bases between. Germline loops: CDR1 MNHEY, CDR2 SVGEGT. This CDR3 comprises 12 residues. The CDR3 loop reads CASSQGVYEQYF. Written as DNA, the CDR3 is TGTGCCAGCAGCCAGGGTGTCTACGAGCAGTACTTC.

The CDR3 sequence: CASSIGGPNYGYTF. In nucleotides, the CDR3 is TGTGCCAGTAGTATTGGAGGCCCTAACTATGGCTACACCTTC. The chain is built from TRBV19 and TRBJ1-2; no clear D. The CDR3 has 14 amino acids. V lost 3 bases and J lost 0, with 8 bases in between. CDR1 is LNHDA, CDR2 SQIVND, per germline (reference sequence).